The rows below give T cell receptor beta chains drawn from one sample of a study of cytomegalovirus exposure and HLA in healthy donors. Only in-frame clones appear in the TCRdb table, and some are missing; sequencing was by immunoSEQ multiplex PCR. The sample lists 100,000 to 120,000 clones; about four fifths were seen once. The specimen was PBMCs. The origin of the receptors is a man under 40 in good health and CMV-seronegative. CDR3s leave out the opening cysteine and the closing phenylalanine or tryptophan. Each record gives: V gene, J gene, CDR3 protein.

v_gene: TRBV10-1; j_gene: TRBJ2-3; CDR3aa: ASSESNPRGRETDTQY
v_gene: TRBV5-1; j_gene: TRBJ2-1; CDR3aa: ASTQPTSGKGEQF
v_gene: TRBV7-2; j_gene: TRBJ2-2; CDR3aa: ASSFQGHPNTGELF
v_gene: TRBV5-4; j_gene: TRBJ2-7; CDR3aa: ASSARTGGNEQY
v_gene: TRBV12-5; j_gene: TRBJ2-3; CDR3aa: ASGLGPREGRTDTQY
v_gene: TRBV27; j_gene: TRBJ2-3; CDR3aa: ATLAAGDLKDTQY
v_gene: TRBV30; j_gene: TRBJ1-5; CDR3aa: AWSVSGGLEPQH
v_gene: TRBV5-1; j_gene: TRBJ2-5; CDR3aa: ASSHGQGSQETQY
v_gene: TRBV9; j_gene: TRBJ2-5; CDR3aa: ASSPGQGAGETQY
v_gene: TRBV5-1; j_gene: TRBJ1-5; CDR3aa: ASREYSNQPQH
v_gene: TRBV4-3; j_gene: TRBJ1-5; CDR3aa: ASSQVLRQPQH
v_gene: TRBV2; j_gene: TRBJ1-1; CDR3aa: ASNQQGPTEAF
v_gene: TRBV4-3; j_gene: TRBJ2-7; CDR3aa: ASSQSTGDPYEQY
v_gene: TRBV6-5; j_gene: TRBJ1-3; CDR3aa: ASRQGVRGNTIY
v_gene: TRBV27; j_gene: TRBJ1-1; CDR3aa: ASSSFGQAAF
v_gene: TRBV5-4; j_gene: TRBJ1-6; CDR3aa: ASSLAGRDSYNSPLH
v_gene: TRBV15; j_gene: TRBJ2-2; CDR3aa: ATSTRLAVNTGELF
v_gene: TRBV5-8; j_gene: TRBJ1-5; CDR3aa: ASSPGQGSESQH
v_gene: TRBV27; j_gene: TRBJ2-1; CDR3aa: ASSLHSSSGRMGEQF
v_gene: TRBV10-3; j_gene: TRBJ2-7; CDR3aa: AISARLAHEQY
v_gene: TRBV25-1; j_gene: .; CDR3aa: ASSEAGTYEQY
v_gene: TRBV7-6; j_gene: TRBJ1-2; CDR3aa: ASSRVGGNIYGYT
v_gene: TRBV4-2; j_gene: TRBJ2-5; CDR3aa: ASSQEGQGNAETQY
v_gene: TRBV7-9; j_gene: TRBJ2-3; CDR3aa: ASSLAASGRSLTDTQY
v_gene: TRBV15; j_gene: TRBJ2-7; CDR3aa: ATSRGTGSAEQY
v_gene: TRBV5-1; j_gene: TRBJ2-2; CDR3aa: ASRALGGSTGELF
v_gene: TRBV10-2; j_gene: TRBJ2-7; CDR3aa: ASSEPGRTNEQY
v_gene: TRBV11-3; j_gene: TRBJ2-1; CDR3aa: ASSLGGGARNEQF
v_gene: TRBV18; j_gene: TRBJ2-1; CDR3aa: ASSPVGQGYNEQF
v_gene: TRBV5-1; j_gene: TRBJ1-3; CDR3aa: ASTQDRGPGNTIY
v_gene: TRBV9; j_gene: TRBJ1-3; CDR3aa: ASSVTDNSGNTIY
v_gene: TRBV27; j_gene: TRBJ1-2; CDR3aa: ASRGGQTSLGYT
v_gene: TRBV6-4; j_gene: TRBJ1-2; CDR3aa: ASSDNGHSYT
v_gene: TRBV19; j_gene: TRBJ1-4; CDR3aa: ASRSEVTEKLF
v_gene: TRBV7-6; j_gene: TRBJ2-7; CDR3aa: ASSTGQGVSDEQY
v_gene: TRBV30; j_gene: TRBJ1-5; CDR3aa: AWSVQGNQPQH